This is a list of T cell receptor beta chains from one sample in a study of radiotherapy plus CTLA-4 blockade in lung cancer. TCRdb's copy holds only in-frame clones and misses some; the assay was immunoSEQ multiplex PCR. The table has about 86,000 clones, around 83% seen once. Sequenced here: peripheral blood, sampled from a patient treated with radiotherapy plus ipilimumab. These receptors all come from a human donor with non-small cell lung cancer who had stable disease on radiotherapy plus ipilimumab. Both conserved end residues are part of each CDR3. The D gene is left open where the match is weak. Size is omitted from some rows. Given values are once, few, many or a class for expanded clones.

CDR3 length: 13; V gene: TRBV5-5; J gene: TRBJ1-5; D gene: .; clone size: .; CDR3 protein: CASSLEGGQPQHF; CDR3 DNA: TGTGCCAGCAGCTTGGAGGGTGGTCAGCCCCAGCATTTT
CDR3 length: 17; V gene: TRBV5-1; J gene: TRBJ1-1; D gene: TRBD1; clone size: .; CDR3 protein: CASSGGQGGIGATEAFF; CDR3 DNA: TGCGCCAGCAGCGGGGGACAGGGAGGCATTGGGGCCACTGAAGCTTTCTTT
CDR3 length: 15; V gene: TRBV4-2; J gene: TRBJ2-7; D gene: TRBD1; clone size: .; CDR3 protein: CASSQDTGGPYEQYF; CDR3 DNA: TGTGCCAGCAGCCAAGATACAGGGGGCCCCTACGAGCAGTACTTC
CDR3 length: 18; V gene: TRBV29-1; J gene: TRBJ2-2; D gene: TRBD2; clone size: .; CDR3 protein: CSVEWLGLAGSNTGELFF; CDR3 DNA: TGCAGCGTTGAATGGTTAGGACTAGCGGGATCGAACACCGGGGAGCTGTTTTTT
CDR3 length: 16; V gene: TRBV5-1; J gene: TRBJ2-2; D gene: TRBD2; clone size: .; CDR3 protein: CASKPLLAGNTGELFF; CDR3 DNA: TGCGCCAGCAAACCTCTACTAGCGGGTAACACCGGGGAGCTGTTTTTT
CDR3 length: 15; V gene: TRBV27; J gene: TRBJ2-2; D gene: .; clone size: .; CDR3 protein: CASSLTGVNTGELFF; CDR3 DNA: TGTGCCAGCAGTTTAACGGGGGTGAACACCGGGGAGCTGTTTTTT
CDR3 length: 12; V gene: TRBV18; J gene: TRBJ2-7; D gene: .; clone size: few; CDR3 protein: CASSPSTFEQYF; CDR3 DNA: TGTGCCAGCTCACCCTCCACATTCGAGCAGTACTTC
CDR3 length: 16; V gene: TRBV7-3; J gene: TRBJ2-2; D gene: TRBD2; clone size: .; CDR3 protein: CASSLRGLAGTGELFF; CDR3 DNA: TGTGCCAGCAGCTTAAGAGGACTAGCGGGCACCGGGGAGCTGTTTTTT
CDR3 length: 16; V gene: TRBV19; J gene: TRBJ2-7; D gene: .; clone size: few; CDR3 protein: CASSPNGGTQYLEQYF; CDR3 DNA: TGTGCCAGTAGTCCTAATGGGGGGACGCAGTATTTGGAGCAGTACTTC
CDR3 length: 16; V gene: TRBV19; J gene: TRBJ1-5; D gene: .; clone size: .; CDR3 protein: CASSMRGELSNQPQHF; CDR3 DNA: TGTGCCAGTAGTATGAGGGGCGAACTAAGCAATCAGCCCCAGCATTTT
CDR3 length: 15; V gene: TRBV9; J gene: TRBJ2-5; D gene: TRBD2; clone size: .; CDR3 protein: CASSTTSGGAQAQYF; CDR3 DNA: TGTGCCAGCAGCACGACTAGCGGGGGGGCCCAGGCCCAGTACTTC
CDR3 length: 16; V gene: TRBV7-2; J gene: TRBJ1-5; D gene: .; clone size: .; CDR3 protein: CASSLEVWEEDQPQHF; CDR3 DNA: TGTGCCAGCAGCTTAGAGGTTTGGGAAGAGGATCAGCCCCAGCATTTT
CDR3 length: 14; V gene: TRBV5-4; J gene: TRBJ1-2; D gene: .; clone size: .; CDR3 protein: CAEGQLGVNYGYTF; CDR3 DNA: TGTGCCGAGGGCCAACTGGGGGTTAACTATGGCTACACCTTC
CDR3 length: 13; V gene: TRBV7-6; J gene: TRBJ2-7; D gene: TRBD2; clone size: .; CDR3 protein: CASSSQNSGSWDF; CDR3 DNA: TGTGCCAGCAGCTCCCAGAATAGCGGGAGTTGGGACTTC
CDR3 length: 14; V gene: TRBV5-3; J gene: TRBJ1-3; D gene: .; clone size: .; CDR3 protein: CARSFRVFGNTIYF; CDR3 DNA: TGTGCCAGAAGCTTCAGGGTCTTCGGAAACACCATATATTTT
CDR3 length: 15; V gene: TRBV19; J gene: TRBJ2-7; D gene: .; clone size: .; CDR3 protein: CASSRGQGNSYEQYF; CDR3 DNA: TGTGCCAGTAGTAGGGGGCAGGGGAACAGCTACGAGCAGTACTTC
CDR3 length: 13; V gene: TRBV29-1; J gene: TRBJ2-7; D gene: TRBD1; clone size: .; CDR3 protein: CSVEDRDRASDYF; CDR3 DNA: TGCAGCGTTGAAGATCGGGACAGGGCCTCGGACTACTTC
CDR3 length: 16; V gene: TRBV5-1; J gene: TRBJ2-5; D gene: TRBD2; clone size: .; CDR3 protein: CASSLAPSGGLETQYF; CDR3 DNA: TGCGCCAGCAGCTTGGCACCTAGCGGGGGATTAGAGACCCAGTACTTC
CDR3 length: 12; V gene: TRBV2; J gene: TRBJ1-1; D gene: .; clone size: .; CDR3 protein: CASSEWNTEAFF; CDR3 DNA: TGTGCCAGCAGTGAATGGAACACTGAAGCTTTCTTT
CDR3 length: 15; V gene: TRBV7-6; J gene: TRBJ2-1; D gene: TRBD1; clone size: .; CDR3 protein: CASSKSMTGGNEQFF; CDR3 DNA: TGTGCCAGCAGCAAATCTATGACAGGGGGTAATGAGCAGTTCTTC
CDR3 length: 13; V gene: TRBV2; J gene: TRBJ1-2; D gene: .; clone size: .; CDR3 protein: CASTPITNYGYTF; CDR3 DNA: TGTGCCAGCACTCCGATCACTAACTATGGCTACACCTTC
CDR3 length: 16; V gene: TRBV28; J gene: TRBJ1-5; D gene: TRBD1; clone size: .; CDR3 protein: CASSFRTGTNSQPQHF; CDR3 DNA: TGTGCCAGCAGTTTCAGGACAGGGACCAATTCTCAGCCCCAGCATTTT
CDR3 length: 16; V gene: TRBV11-2; J gene: TRBJ1-3; D gene: .; clone size: .; CDR3 protein: CASSPPDSFSGNTIYF; CDR3 DNA: TGTGCCAGCAGCCCTCCCGACAGTTTCTCTGGAAACACCATATATTTT
CDR3 length: 16; V gene: TRBV5-6; J gene: TRBJ2-4; D gene: .; clone size: .; CDR3 protein: CASSQNEYRLLNIQYF; CDR3 DNA: TGTGCCAGCAGCCAAAACGAGTACCGTTTATTGAACATTCAGTACTTC
CDR3 length: 13; V gene: TRBV28; J gene: TRBJ1-2; D gene: .; clone size: .; CDR3 protein: CASSPPANYGYTF; CDR3 DNA: TGTGCCAGCAGCCCTCCCGCGAACTATGGCTACACCTTC
CDR3 length: 15; V gene: TRBV28; J gene: TRBJ1-2; D gene: .; clone size: few; CDR3 protein: CASRPQGRANYGYTF; CDR3 DNA: TGTGCCAGCAGACCACAGGGCCGAGCTAACTATGGCTACACCTTC
CDR3 length: 17; V gene: TRBV30; J gene: TRBJ2-3; D gene: TRBD2; clone size: .; CDR3 protein: CAWSVGRLAGNKDTQYF; CDR3 DNA: TGTGCCTGGAGTGTTGGTAGACTAGCGGGTAATAAAGATACGCAGTATTTT
CDR3 length: 15; V gene: TRBV29-1; J gene: TRBJ2-2; D gene: .; clone size: .; CDR3 protein: CSGRRGSLNTGELFF; CDR3 DNA: TGCAGCGGCCGGCGCGGATCTTTGAACACCGGGGAGCTGTTTTTT
CDR3 length: 12; V gene: TRBV30; J gene: TRBJ1-2; D gene: .; clone size: .; CDR3 protein: CAWTTSNYGYTF; CDR3 DNA: TGTGCCTGGACGACTTCTAACTATGGCTACACCTTC
CDR3 length: 16; V gene: TRBV5-6; J gene: TRBJ1-5; D gene: TRBD1; clone size: .; CDR3 protein: CASSLTGAGGNQPQHF; CDR3 DNA: TGTGCCAGCAGCCTAACAGGGGCAGGGGGCAATCAGCCCCAGCATTTT
CDR3 length: 15; V gene: TRBV7-2; J gene: TRBJ1-5; D gene: TRBD1; clone size: once; CDR3 protein: CASSHYGQGDQPQHF; CDR3 DNA: TGTGCCAGCAGCCATTACGGACAGGGCGATCAGCCCCAGCATTTT
CDR3 length: 13; V gene: TRBV28; J gene: TRBJ1-3; D gene: .; clone size: few; CDR3 protein: CASSSASLNTIYF; CDR3 DNA: TGTGCCAGCAGTTCTGCATCCTTAAACACCATATATTTT
CDR3 length: 13; V gene: TRBV9; J gene: TRBJ2-1; D gene: TRBD2; clone size: .; CDR3 protein: CASGASGSDEQFF; CDR3 DNA: TGTGCCAGCGGGGCTAGCGGGAGTGATGAGCAGTTCTTC
CDR3 length: 14; V gene: TRBV5-1; J gene: TRBJ1-1; D gene: .; clone size: .; CDR3 protein: CASSFGEWSTEAFF; CDR3 DNA: TGCGCCAGCAGCTTTGGAGAGTGGAGCACTGAAGCTTTCTTT
CDR3 length: 15; V gene: TRBV7-2; J gene: TRBJ2-3; D gene: TRBD2; clone size: .; CDR3 protein: CASSPMAGGTDTQYF; CDR3 DNA: TGTGCCAGCAGCCCAATGGCGGGGGGCACAGATACGCAGTATTTT
CDR3 length: 16; V gene: TRBV6-6; J gene: TRBJ2-2; D gene: TRBD1; clone size: .; CDR3 protein: CASSVTGGWGTGELFF; CDR3 DNA: TGTGCCAGCAGCGTCACAGGGGGATGGGGCACCGGGGAGCTGTTTTTT
CDR3 length: 13; V gene: TRBV19; J gene: TRBJ2-3; D gene: TRBD1; clone size: .; CDR3 protein: CATQDRGADTQYF; CDR3 DNA: TGTGCCACCCAGGACAGGGGGGCAGATACGCAGTATTTT
CDR3 length: 12; V gene: TRBV29-1; J gene: TRBJ1-1; D gene: .; clone size: .; CDR3 protein: CSVGRGNTEAFF; CDR3 DNA: TGCAGCGTTGGAAGGGGGAACACTGAAGCTTTCTTT
CDR3 length: 16; V gene: TRBV2; J gene: TRBJ2-1; D gene: TRBD2; clone size: .; CDR3 protein: CASRTIERGSYNEQFF; CDR3 DNA: TGTGCCAGCAGAACTATAGAGCGGGGGTCCTACAATGAGCAGTTCTTC
CDR3 length: 17; V gene: TRBV5-4; J gene: TRBJ1-6; D gene: TRBD1; clone size: .; CDR3 protein: CASSLLLMGQGNSPLHF; CDR3 DNA: TGTGCCAGCAGCTTGTTATTAATGGGACAGGGTAACTCACCCCTCCACTTT
CDR3 length: 17; V gene: TRBV7-9; J gene: TRBJ2-7; D gene: .; clone size: .; CDR3 protein: CASSLGGGTGHLGEQYF; CDR3 DNA: TGTGCCAGCAGCTTAGGGGGGGGCACAGGCCATCTGGGAGAGCAGTACTTC
CDR3 length: 12; V gene: TRBV2; J gene: TRBJ2-7; D gene: .; clone size: .; CDR3 protein: CAYSRASYEQYF; CDR3 DNA: TGTGCCTATTCAAGAGCCTCCTACGAGCAGTACTTC
CDR3 length: 13; V gene: TRBV6-1; J gene: TRBJ2-7; D gene: .; clone size: .; CDR3 protein: CASSEAAVYEQYF; CDR3 DNA: TGTGCCAGCAGTGAAGCGGCAGTTTACGAGCAGTACTTC
CDR3 length: 15; V gene: TRBV6-5; J gene: TRBJ1-1; D gene: .; clone size: .; CDR3 protein: CASSYSGHPNTEAFF; CDR3 DNA: TGTGCCAGCAGTTACTCGGGACACCCGAACACTGAAGCTTTCTTT
CDR3 length: 14; V gene: TRBV6-5; J gene: TRBJ1-6; D gene: TRBD1; clone size: .; CDR3 protein: CASSYQGASSPLHF; CDR3 DNA: TGTGCCAGCAGTTATCAGGGGGCGAGTTCACCCCTCCACTTT
CDR3 length: 12; V gene: TRBV5-1; J gene: TRBJ2-5; D gene: .; clone size: .; CDR3 protein: CASSGDIFTQYF; CDR3 DNA: TGCGCCAGCAGCGGGGACATTTTCACCCAGTACTTC
CDR3 length: 14; V gene: TRBV9; J gene: TRBJ1-6; D gene: TRBD1; clone size: .; CDR3 protein: CASSVDRAGSPLHF; CDR3 DNA: TGTGCCAGCAGCGTCGACAGGGCTGGATCACCCCTCCACTTT
CDR3 length: 13; V gene: TRBV6-1; J gene: TRBJ2-7; D gene: .; clone size: .; CDR3 protein: CASSRDGVHEQYF; CDR3 DNA: TGTGCCAGCAGCCGGGACGGGGTGCACGAGCAGTACTTC
CDR3 length: 14; V gene: TRBV2; J gene: TRBJ1-3; D gene: TRBD1; clone size: .; CDR3 protein: CASSRTGEENTIYF; CDR3 DNA: TGTGCCAGCAGTAGGACAGGGGAGGAGAACACCATATATTTT
CDR3 length: 15; V gene: TRBV19; J gene: TRBJ2-2; D gene: TRBD1; clone size: .; CDR3 protein: CASSDRDRNTGELFF; CDR3 DNA: TGTGCCAGTAGTGACAGGGATCGGAACACCGGGGAGCTGTTTTTT
CDR3 length: 15; V gene: TRBV18; J gene: TRBJ2-1; D gene: TRBD2; clone size: few; CDR3 protein: CASSTGTSGYNEQFF; CDR3 DNA: TGTGCCAGCTCAACCGGGACTAGCGGCTACAATGAGCAGTTCTTC
CDR3 length: 11; V gene: TRBV20-1; J gene: TRBJ2-7; D gene: .; clone size: .; CDR3 protein: CSVASAYEQYF; CDR3 DNA: TGCAGTGTAGCTAGTGCCTACGAGCAGTACTTC
CDR3 length: 13; V gene: TRBV5-1; J gene: TRBJ1-1; D gene: .; clone size: .; CDR3 protein: CASSFKQNTEAFF; CDR3 DNA: TGCGCCAGCAGCTTTAAACAGAACACTGAAGCTTTCTTT
CDR3 length: 17; V gene: TRBV6-1; J gene: TRBJ1-5; D gene: .; clone size: .; CDR3 protein: CASSEFKAGRAGQPQHF; CDR3 DNA: TGTGCCAGCAGTGAGTTTAAGGCTGGCAGGGCAGGTCAGCCCCAGCATTTT
CDR3 length: 18; V gene: TRBV25-1; J gene: TRBJ2-1; D gene: TRBD1; clone size: .; CDR3 protein: CASSEYSSGTGSYNEQFF; CDR3 DNA: TGTGCCAGCAGTGAATATAGTTCCGGGACAGGGTCCTACAATGAGCAGTTCTTC